Listed below are T cell receptor beta chains from one sample, sequenced in a study of T-cell reconstitution after alpha-beta-depleted transplantation in children. One entry per CDR3 protein, called by TCRdb with MiXCR from the PCR reads. The sample lists 120,000 or so distinct CDR3 sequences, under 25% occurring once. Sample: PBMCs, mostly from graft donor cells, taken 180 days after TCRalphabeta/CD19-depleted stem cell transplant. The source is a male patient between 2 and 10 years old who had a stem cell transplant for chronic granulomatous disease, so the T cells may come from the graft donor. Each CDR3 is given with its conserved first and last residue. D genes are given only for firm matches. For some rows the clone size is stated as once, few or many, or as a class when expanded; others skip it.

J gene,clone size,V gene,D gene,CDR3 DNA,CDR3 protein
TRBJ2-7,NA,TRBV12-3/TRBV12-4,NA,TGTGCCAGCAGTCGACTTCTCCAAGGATTGGAGCAGTACTTC,CASSRLLQGLEQYF
TRBJ2-3,many,TRBV20-1,NA,TGCAGTGCTAGATTGGGACTTTTATTAAGCACAGATACGCAGTATTTT,CSARLGLLLSTDTQYF
TRBJ2-3,many,TRBV9,NA,TGTGCCAGCAGCCCGGGCCCTGGGCCAGATACGCAGTATTTT,CASSPGPGPDTQYF
TRBJ2-1,many,TRBV5-5,NA,TGTGCCAGCAGCTTGTTTACGGGGACCTACAATGAGCAGTTCTTC,CASSLFTGTYNEQFF
TRBJ2-3,many,TRBV29-1,TRBD2,TGCAGCGTGTGGACTAGCGGGGGGGCAGATACGCAGTATTTT,CSVWTSGGADTQYF
TRBJ1-1,few,TRBV7-2,NA,TGTGCCAGCAGCTTATTTTGGCAGGACCGCGAAGCTTTCTTT,CASSLFWQDREAFF
TRBJ1-3,NA,TRBV29-1,NA,TGCAGCGCTACAGGGTACTCTGGAAACACCATATATTTT,CSATGYSGNTIYF
TRBJ2-7,few,TRBV5-6,NA,TGTGCCAGCGGCATGGAGGGACGTACTGGAAGGTTCGAGCAGTACTTC,CASGMEGRTGRFEQYF
TRBJ2-1,NA,TRBV5-1,NA,TGCGCCAGCAGGGAGGGGGCCGACAATGAGCAGTTCTTC,CASREGADNEQFF
TRBJ2-1,NA,TRBV7-6,NA,TGTGCCAGCAGCTTACGGGACGGCGGCTTCAATGAGCAGTTCTTC,CASSLRDGGFNEQFF
TRBJ1-2,few,TRBV29-1,NA,TGCAGCGTTGAACGCATCTATGGCTACACCTTC,CSVERIYGYTF
TRBJ2-5,NA,TRBV7-9,TRBD2,TGTGCCAGCAGCTTACCCGAGTTAGCGGGAGGGCCGGTGACCCAGTACTTC,CASSLPELAGGPVTQYF
TRBJ2-7,many,TRBV20-1,TRBD1,TGCAGTGCTAGCGGGGACAGGGCCCACGAGCAGTACTTC,CSASGDRAHEQYF
TRBJ2-1,NA,TRBV18,TRBD2,TGTGCCAGCTCACCCACCCTAGCGGGGGGACACAATGAGCAGTTCTTC,CASSPTLAGGHNEQFF
TRBJ1-3,few,TRBV12-3/TRBV12-4,NA,NA,CASILGTSSSGNTIYF
TRBJ2-5,NA,TRBV28,TRBD2,TGTGCCAGCAGTCCAACTAGCGGGAGGGCCGTAGAGACCCAGTACTTC,CASSPTSGRAVETQYF
TRBJ1-5,NA,TRBV15,NA,TGTGCCACCAGCAGAGGACAGAGCAATCAGCCCCAGCATTTT,CATSRGQSNQPQHF
TRBJ2-5,many,TRBV29-1,NA,TGCAGCGTTGTTCCCAGCGGGTCGTACCAAGAGACCCAGTACTTC,CSVVPSGSYQETQYF